This entry is about one T cell receptor beta chain. Next came a second PCR, run for about 7 to 12 cycles, which used a sample-barcoded 5' primer along with a J-beta primer mix. TCRdb reprocessed the 5' RACE reads with MiXCR, giving one entry per CDR3 protein. Here the sample spans about a million distinct CDR3 sequences, roughly half being singletons. The data belong to a study of blood T cells in healthy people across ages. The germline CDR1 and CDR2 sequences are SGHAT and FQNNGV. There are 14 residues in the CDR3. V lost 1 base and J 2 bases, leaving 8 bases between the germline ends. The chain couples TRBV11-2 to TRBJ1-2; D might be TRBD1 (6 bases). The receptor's source is a woman aged 55-70 years in good health. The sequenced sample consisted of blood. The DNA of the CDR3 is TGTGCCAGCAGCTTAGTTGACAGGAACTATGGCTACACCTTC. Translation: CASSLVDRNYGYTF.